This T cell receptor beta chain is drawn from a study of CD8 T cells in Susac syndrome. Germline assignment: CDR1 SEHNR and CDR2 FQNEAQ (reference sequence). The V end lost 5 bases, the J end lost 2 bases, and 17 bases lay between the germline ends. The CDR3 is 16 residues long. When the RNA was reverse transcribed, random hexamers were used with an input of roughly 0.45 to 1 ug. The authors amplified TCR beta CDR3 across 54 Vbeta and 13 Jbeta using immunoSEQ multiplex PCR. From the immunoSEQ multiplex PCR reads, TCRdb called clonotypes with MiXCR, one entry per CDR3 protein. This table has some 48,000 distinct CDR3 sequences, about 91% appearing once. Sequencing targeted TCR beta in blood CD8+ and CD4+ T cells. Healthy donors, matched for age and sex, constituted the control group. CD8+ and CD4+ T cells were negatively isolated; TEMRA cells were FACS-enriched.

The chain recombines TRBV7-9 with TRBJ2-3; TRBD2 is a possible D gene (6 bases). The receptor's source is a human donor in good health. Specimen: CD8+ T cells from PBMCs. The DNA for the CDR3 is TGTGCCAGCAGCGCCCCGGAGGGGTTTCTCACAGATACGCAGTATTTT. Translated, it gives CASSAPEGFLTDTQYF.